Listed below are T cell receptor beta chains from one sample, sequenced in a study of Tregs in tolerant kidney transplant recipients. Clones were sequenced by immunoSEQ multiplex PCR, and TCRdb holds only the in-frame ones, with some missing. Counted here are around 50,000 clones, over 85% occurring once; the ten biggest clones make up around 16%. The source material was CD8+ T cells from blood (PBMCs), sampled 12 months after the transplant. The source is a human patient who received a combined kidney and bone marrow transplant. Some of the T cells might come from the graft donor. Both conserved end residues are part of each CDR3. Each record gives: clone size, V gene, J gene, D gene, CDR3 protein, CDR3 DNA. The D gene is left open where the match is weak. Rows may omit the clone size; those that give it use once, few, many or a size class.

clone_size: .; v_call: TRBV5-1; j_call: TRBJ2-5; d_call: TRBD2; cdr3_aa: CASSLARGAGEVTQYF; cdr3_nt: TGCGCCAGCAGCTTGGCCAGGGGAGCGGGGGAGGTGACCCAGTACTTC
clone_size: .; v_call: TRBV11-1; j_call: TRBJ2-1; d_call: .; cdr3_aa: CASSPLWLDNNEQFF; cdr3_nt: TGTGCCAGCAGCCCACTCTGGCTGGACAACAATGAGCAGTTCTTC
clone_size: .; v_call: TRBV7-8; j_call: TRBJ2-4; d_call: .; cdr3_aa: CASSSSKERSIQYF; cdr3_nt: TGTGCCAGCAGCTCATCCAAGGAGCGGAGCATTCAGTACTTC
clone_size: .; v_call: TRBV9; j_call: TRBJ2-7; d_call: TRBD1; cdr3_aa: CASSVAGTDYEQYF; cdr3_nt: TGTGCCAGCAGCGTAGCGGGGACAGACTACGAGCAGTACTTC
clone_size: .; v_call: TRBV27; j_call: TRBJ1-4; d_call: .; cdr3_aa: CASSLVRGGEKLFF; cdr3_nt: TGTGCCAGCAGTTTAGTCAGGGGCGGTGAAAAACTGTTTTTT
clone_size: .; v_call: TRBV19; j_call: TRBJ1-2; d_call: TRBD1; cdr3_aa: CASRDLDRANYGYTF; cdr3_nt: TGTGCCAGTAGGGACTTAGACAGGGCCAACTATGGCTACACCTTC
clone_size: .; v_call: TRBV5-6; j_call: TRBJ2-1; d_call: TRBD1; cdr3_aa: CASSLDPGTGYYEQFF; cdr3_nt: TGTGCCAGCAGCTTGGACCCCGGGACAGGATATTATGAGCAGTTCTTC
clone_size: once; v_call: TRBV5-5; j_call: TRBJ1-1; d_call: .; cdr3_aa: CASSLDGEDTEAFF; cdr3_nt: TGTGCCAGCAGTTTAGACGGGGAGGACACTGAAGCTTTCTTT
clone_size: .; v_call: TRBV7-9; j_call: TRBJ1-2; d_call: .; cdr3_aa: CASSFHRGGDYYGYTF; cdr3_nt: TGTGCCAGCAGCTTCCACCGCGGGGGAGACTACTATGGCTACACCTTC
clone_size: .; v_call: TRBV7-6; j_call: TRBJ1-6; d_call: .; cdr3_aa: CASSSGPGRRFNSPLHF; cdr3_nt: TGTGCCAGCAGCTCTGGCCCAGGAAGACGGTTTAATTCACCCCTCCACTTT
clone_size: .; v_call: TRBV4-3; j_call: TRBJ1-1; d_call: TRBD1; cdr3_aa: CASSQDPWDRNTEAFF; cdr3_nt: TGCGCCAGCAGCCAAGACCCCTGGGACAGGAACACTGAAGCTTTCTTT
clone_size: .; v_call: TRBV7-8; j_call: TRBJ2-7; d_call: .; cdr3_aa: CASSLAPGHRYEQYF; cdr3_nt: TGTGCCAGCAGCTTAGCCCCAGGACACAGGTACGAGCAGTACTTC
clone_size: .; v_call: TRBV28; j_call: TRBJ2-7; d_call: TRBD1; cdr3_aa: CASSRTGYLHEQYF; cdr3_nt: TGTGCCAGCAGTCGGACAGGGTACCTCCACGAGCAGTACTTC
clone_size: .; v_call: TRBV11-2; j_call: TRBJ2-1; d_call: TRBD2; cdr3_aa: CASSPRTSGLYNEQFF; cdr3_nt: TGTGCCAGCAGCCCCCGGACTAGCGGCTTGTACAATGAGCAGTTCTTC
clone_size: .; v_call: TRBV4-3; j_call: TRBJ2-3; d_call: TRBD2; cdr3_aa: CASSHPGLAGNTDTQYF; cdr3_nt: TGCGCCAGCAGCCACCCCGGACTAGCGGGGAACACAGATACGCAGTATTTT
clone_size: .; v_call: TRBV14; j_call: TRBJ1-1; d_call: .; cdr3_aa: CASSLTEGGWGEAFF; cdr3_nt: TGTGCCAGCAGCTTGACGGAGGGCGGTTGGGGTGAAGCTTTCTTT
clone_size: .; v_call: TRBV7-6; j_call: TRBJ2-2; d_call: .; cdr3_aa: CASSGGAIGELFF; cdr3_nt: TGTGCCAGCAGCGGGGGGGCCATCGGGGAGCTGTTTTTT
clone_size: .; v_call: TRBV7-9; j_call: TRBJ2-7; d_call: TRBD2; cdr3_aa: CASSPQWGGELYEQYF; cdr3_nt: TGTGCCAGCAGCCCCCAGTGGGGGGGGGAACTATACGAGCAGTACTTC
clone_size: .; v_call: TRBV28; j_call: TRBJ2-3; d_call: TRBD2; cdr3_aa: CASSLDSGLVGGTQYF; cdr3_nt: TGTGCCAGCAGTTTGGACTCCGGACTAGTGGGGGGTACGCAGTATTTT
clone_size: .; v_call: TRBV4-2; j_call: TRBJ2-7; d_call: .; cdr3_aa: CASSLLQDLSYEQYF; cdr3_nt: TGTGCCAGCAGCCTATTACAGGATCTCTCCTACGAGCAGTACTTC
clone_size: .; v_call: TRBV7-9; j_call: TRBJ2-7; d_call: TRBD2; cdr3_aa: CASSSTSGRSGPYEQYF; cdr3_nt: TGTGCCAGCAGCTCGACTAGCGGGAGGTCGGGTCCCTACGAGCAGTACTTC
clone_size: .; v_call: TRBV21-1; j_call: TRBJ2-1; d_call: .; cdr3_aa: CASSPKGDSYNEQFF; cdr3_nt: TGTGCCAGCAGTCCTAAGGGGGACTCCTACAATGAGCAGTTCTTC
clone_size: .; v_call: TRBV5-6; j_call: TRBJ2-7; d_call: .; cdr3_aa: CASSSSYEQYF; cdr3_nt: TGTGCCAGCAGCTCTTCTTACGAGCAGTACTTC
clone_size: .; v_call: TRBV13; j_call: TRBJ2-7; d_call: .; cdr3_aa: CASSLGGNEQYF; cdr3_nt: TGTGCCAGCAGCTTAGGCGGGAACGAGCAGTACTTC
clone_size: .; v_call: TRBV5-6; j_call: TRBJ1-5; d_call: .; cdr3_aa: CASSFGTTSNQPQHF; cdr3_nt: TGTGCCAGCAGTTTCGGGACAACAAGCAATCAGCCCCAGCATTTT
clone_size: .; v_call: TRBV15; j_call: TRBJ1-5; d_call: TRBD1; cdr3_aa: CATSRDRGLVQPRHF; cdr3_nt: TGTGCCACCAGCAGAGACAGGGGGCTCGTTCAGCCCCGGCATTTT
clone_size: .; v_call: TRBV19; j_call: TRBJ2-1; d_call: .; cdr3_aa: CASSIRDTSYNEQFF; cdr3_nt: TGTGCCAGTAGTATCCGGGACACCTCCTACAATGAGCAGTTCTTC
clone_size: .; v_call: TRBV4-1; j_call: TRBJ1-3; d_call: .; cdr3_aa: CASSQEETGRLGGNTIYF; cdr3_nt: TGCGCCAGCAGCCAAGAGGAAACAGGGCGATTAGGTGGAAACACCATATATTTT
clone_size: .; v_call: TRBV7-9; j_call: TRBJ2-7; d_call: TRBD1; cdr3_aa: CASSSLGTGSYEQYF; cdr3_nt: TGTGCCAGCAGCTCCCTGGGGACAGGTAGCTACGAGCAGTACTTC
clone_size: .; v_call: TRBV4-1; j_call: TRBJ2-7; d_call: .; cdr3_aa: CASSQAQTLSYEQYF; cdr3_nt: TGCGCCAGCAGCCAAGCACAGACCCTCTCCTACGAGCAGTACTTC
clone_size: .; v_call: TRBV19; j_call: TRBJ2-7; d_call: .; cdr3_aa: CASSNDGYEQYF; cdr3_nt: TGTGCCAGTAGTAATGACGGGTACGAGCAGTACTTC
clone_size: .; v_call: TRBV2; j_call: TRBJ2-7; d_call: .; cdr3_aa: CASSEYGTYEQYF; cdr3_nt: TGTGCCAGCAGTGAATACGGGACCTACGAGCAGTACTTC
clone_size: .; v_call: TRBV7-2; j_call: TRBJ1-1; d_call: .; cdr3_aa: CASSLVTVNTEAFF; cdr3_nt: TGTGCCAGCAGCTTAGTTACGGTGAACACTGAAGCTTTCTTT
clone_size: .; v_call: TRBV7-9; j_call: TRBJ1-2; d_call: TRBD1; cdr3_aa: CASSGTGTGGSGYTF; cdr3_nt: TGTGCCAGCAGCGGAACCGGGACAGGGGGCTCTGGCTACACCTTC
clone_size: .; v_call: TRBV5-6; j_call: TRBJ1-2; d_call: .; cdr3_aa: CASSPDSLYGYTF; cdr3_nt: TGTGCCAGCAGCCCGGACAGTCTCTATGGCTACACCTTC
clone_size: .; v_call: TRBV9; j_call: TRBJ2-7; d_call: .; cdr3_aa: CASSISTGWSYEQYF; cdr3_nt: TGTGCCAGCAGCATATCGACAGGTTGGTCCTACGAGCAGTACTTC
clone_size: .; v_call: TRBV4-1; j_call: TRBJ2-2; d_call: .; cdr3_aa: CASSHHRGAGITGELFF; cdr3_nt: TGCGCCAGCAGCCACCATCGGGGGGCCGGGATTACCGGGGAGCTGTTTTTT
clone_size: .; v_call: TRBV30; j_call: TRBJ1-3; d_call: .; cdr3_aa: CAWLPLSGNTIYF; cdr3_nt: TGTGCCTGGTTACCTCTATCGGGAAACACCATATATTTT
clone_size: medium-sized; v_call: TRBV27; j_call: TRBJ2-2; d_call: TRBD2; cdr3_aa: CASSQGLAGVRTGELFF; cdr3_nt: TGTGCCAGCAGTCAGGGACTAGCGGGAGTTAGGACCGGGGAGCTGTTTTTT
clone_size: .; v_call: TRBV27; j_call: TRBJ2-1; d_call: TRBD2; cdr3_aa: CASSTTSGPYNEQFF; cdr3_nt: TGTGCCAGCAGTACTACTAGCGGTCCCTACAATGAGCAGTTCTTC
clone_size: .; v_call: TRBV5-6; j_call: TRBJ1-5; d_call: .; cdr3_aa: CASSPRGGYHQPQHF; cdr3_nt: TGTGCCAGCAGCCCACGAGGGGGTTATCATCAGCCCCAGCATTTT
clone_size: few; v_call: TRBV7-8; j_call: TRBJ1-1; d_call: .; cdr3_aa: CASSFYPTTGNTEAFF; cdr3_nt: TGTGCCAGCAGCTTTTACCCCACTACCGGGAACACTGAAGCTTTCTTT
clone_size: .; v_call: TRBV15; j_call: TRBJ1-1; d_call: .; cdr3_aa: CATSEAGLNEAFF; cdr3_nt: TGTGCCACCAGTGAAGCGGGCCTTAATGAAGCTTTCTTT
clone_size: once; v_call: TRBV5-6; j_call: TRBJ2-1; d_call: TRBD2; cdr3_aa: CASSLRLAAYNEQFF; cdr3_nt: TGTGCCAGCAGCTTGAGGCTAGCGGCATACAATGAGCAGTTCTTC
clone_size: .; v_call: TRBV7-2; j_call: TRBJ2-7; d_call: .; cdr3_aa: CASSPVTSSYEQYF; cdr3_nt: TGTGCCAGCAGCCCGGTGACTAGCTCCTACGAGCAGTACTTC
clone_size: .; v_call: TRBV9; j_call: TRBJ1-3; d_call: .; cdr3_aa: CASTYSGNTIYF; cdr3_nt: TGTGCCAGCACTTACTCTGGAAACACCATATATTTT
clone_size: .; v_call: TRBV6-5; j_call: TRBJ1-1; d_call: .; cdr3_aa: CASNLYGRGTEAFF; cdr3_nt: TGTGCCAGCAACCTCTATGGGAGGGGCACTGAAGCTTTCTTT
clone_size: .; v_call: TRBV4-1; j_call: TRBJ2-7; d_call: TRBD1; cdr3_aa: CASSQDWTGGGYEQYF; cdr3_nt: TGCGCCAGCAGCCAAGATTGGACAGGGGGCGGCTACGAGCAGTACTTC
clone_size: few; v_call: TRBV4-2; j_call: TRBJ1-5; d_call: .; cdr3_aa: CASSQALGGGEPQHF; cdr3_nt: TGTGCCAGCAGCCAAGCCTTAGGGGGGGGCGAGCCCCAGCATTTT
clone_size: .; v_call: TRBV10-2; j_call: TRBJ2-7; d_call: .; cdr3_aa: CASSGQGGISYEQYF; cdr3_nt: TGCGCCAGCAGTGGACAAGGGGGAATCTCCTACGAGCAGTACTTC
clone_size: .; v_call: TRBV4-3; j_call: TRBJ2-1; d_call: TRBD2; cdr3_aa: CASSQDGLADNEQFF; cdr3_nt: TGCGCCAGCAGCCAAGATGGGCTAGCGGACAATGAGCAGTTCTTC
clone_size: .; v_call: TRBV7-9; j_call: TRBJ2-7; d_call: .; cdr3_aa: CASSFSGAHEQYF; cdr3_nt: TGTGCCAGCAGCTTTTCAGGGGCCCACGAGCAGTACTTC
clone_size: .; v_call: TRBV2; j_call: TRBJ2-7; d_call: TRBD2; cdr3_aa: CASSLAGVSYEQYF; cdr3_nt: TGTGCCAGCAGTCTAGCGGGAGTCTCCTACGAGCAGTACTTC
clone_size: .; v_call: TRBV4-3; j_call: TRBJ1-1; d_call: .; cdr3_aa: CASSQTGGGGENTEAFF; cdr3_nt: TGCGCCAGCAGCCAAACTGGGGGGGGTGGTGAGAACACTGAAGCTTTCTTT
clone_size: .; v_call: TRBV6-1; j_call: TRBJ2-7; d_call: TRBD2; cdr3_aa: CASSVGLAYEQYF; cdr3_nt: TGTGCCAGCAGTGTGGGACTAGCCTACGAGCAGTACTTC